This paragraph covers one TCR beta chain sequence. The data derive from a study of blood T cell repertoires in COVID-19. Overall study: Material from acute and convalescent COVID-19 was sourced from the United States, Italy and Spain. PBMCs, B-cell-depleted T cells, or T cells provided the cDNA or gDNA that made up the material.

Authors' analysis steps: The authors estimated nucleated cell counts from reference gene primer amplification. The data were produced by immunoSEQ multiplex PCR, yet TCRdb's version contains in-frame clones alone and is incomplete. That table gives V, J and clone size, and the DNA gave D and trimming. The data contain about 48,000 clones, 85% of them seen just once; the ten biggest clones take up 5% to 7%. The CDR3 is 13 residues long. CDR1 MNHNY and CDR2 SVGAGI come from the germline V gene (reference sequence). The V and J ends lost 5 bases and 2 bases respectively, with 6 bases between them. This sequence joins TRBV6-6 and TRBJ2-2, with D uncertain. Sample: peripheral blood. This receptor was taken from a woman aged 55 to 70 with acute or convalescent COVID-19. In DNA form, the CDR3 reads TGTGCCAGCAGTATACAAAACACCGGGGAGCTGTTTTTT. The encoded protein is CASSIQNTGELFF.